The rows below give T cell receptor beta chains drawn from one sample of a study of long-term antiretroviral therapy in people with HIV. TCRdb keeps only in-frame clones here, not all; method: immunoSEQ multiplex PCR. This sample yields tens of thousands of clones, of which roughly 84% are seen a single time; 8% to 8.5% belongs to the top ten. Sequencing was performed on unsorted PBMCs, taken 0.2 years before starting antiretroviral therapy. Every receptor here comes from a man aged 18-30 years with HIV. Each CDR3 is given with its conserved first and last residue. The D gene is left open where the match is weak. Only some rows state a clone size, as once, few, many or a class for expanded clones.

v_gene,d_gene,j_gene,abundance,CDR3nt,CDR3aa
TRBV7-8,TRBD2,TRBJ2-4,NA,TGTGCCAGCAGCCGGGAGGCAGGAGCGGAGAACATTCAGTACTTC,CASSREAGAENIQYF
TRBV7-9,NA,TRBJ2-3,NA,TGTGCCAGCAGCTTAGACAGGAGTTCTAGCACAGATACGCAGTATTTT,CASSLDRSSSTDTQYF
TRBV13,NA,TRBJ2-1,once,TGTGCCAGCCGCCTCCGGGGGCTGGGGCACAATGAGCAGTTCTTC,CASRLRGLGHNEQFF
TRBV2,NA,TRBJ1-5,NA,TGTGCCAGCAGTGAGGGGGGCAACAATCAGCCCCAGCATTTT,CASSEGGNNQPQHF
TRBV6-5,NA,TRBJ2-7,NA,TGTGCCAGCCAAAGGGCAGGGGACGCGACCGAGCAGTACTTC,CASQRAGDATEQYF
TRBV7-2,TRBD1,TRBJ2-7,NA,TGTGCCAGCAGCCAGGGGGACAGTAGGGCCCCGAGGTACTTC,CASSQGDSRAPRYF
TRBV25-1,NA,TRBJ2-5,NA,TGTGCCAGCCCCCCCGGCTGCTCGGGGACCCAGTACTTC,CASPPGCSGTQYF
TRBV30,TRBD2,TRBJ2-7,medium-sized,TGTGCCTGGAGTGTAATAGCGGGAGTTCCCTACGAGCAGTACTTC,CAWSVIAGVPYEQYF
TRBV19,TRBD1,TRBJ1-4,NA,TGTGCCAGTAGCCAGGGGGTAAGAAAACTGTTTTTT,CASSQGVRKLFF
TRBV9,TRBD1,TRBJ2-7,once,TGTGCCAGCAGCCCGCGACAGGGGGCAGGCGACGAGCAGTACTTC,CASSPRQGAGDEQYF
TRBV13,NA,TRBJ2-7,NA,TGTGCCAGCAGGCTCGCGGGCCACGAGCAGTACTTC,CASRLAGHEQYF
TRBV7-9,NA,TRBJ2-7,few,TGTGCCAGCAGCTTAGTTGGTCGTACCTACGAGCAGTACTTC,CASSLVGRTYEQYF
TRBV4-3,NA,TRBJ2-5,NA,TGCGCCAGCAGCCAAGATAGGACTAAGGAGACCCAGTACTTC,CASSQDRTKETQYF
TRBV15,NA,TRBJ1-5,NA,TGTGCCACCGGTGATGGCCGGGACAGCAATCAGCCCCAGCATTTT,CATGDGRDSNQPQHF
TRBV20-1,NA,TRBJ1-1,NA,TGCAGTGCCATGAAGATCGCTGAAGCTTTCTTT,CSAMKIAEAFF
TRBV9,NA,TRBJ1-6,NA,TGTGCCAGCAGCGTAGGGGGAGATAATTCACCCCTCCACTTT,CASSVGGDNSPLHF
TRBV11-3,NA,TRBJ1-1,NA,TGTGCCAGCAGCTTATCCTTGGTCACTGAAGCTTTCTTT,CASSLSLVTEAFF